Each of the 28 T cell receptor beta chains below was sequenced from the same sample in a study of blood T cell repertoires in COVID-19. Method: immunoSEQ multiplex PCR; TCRdb's copy keeps in-frame clones and lacks some. The repertoire holds roughly 400,000 clones, with 85% to 90% as singletons. The sequenced sample consisted of PBMCs or T cells enriched from blood (not recorded which). These receptors were taken from a woman aged 25-40 years who had recovered from COVID-19.

In this sample, this clone turned up once. The chain is built from TRBV24-1 and TRBJ2-7; D is perhaps TRBD2 (6 bases). V lost 7 bases and J lost 6, with 21 bases in between. Germline V gene sequence: CDR1 KGHDR, CDR2 SFDVKD. The CDR3 extends over 15 amino acids. The DNA of the CDR3 is TGTGCCACCAGCCAGAGACCGCCCGGGAGCGGCGAGCAGTACTTC. Translation gives CATSQRPPGSGEQYF.

The V and J genes are TRBV3-1 (or the pseudogene TRBV3-2) and TRBJ2-5, with D tentatively TRBD1 (6 bases). Germline V gene data show CDR1 as LGHDT and CDR2 as YNNKEL (reference sequence). Deletions cut 3 bases from V and 2 bases from J, with 7 bases between. CDR3 length: 13 amino acids. CDR3 DNA: TGTGCCAGCAGCCAGACAGGACAAGAGACCCAGTACTTC. Its translation is CASSQTGQETQYF.

This rearrangement joins TRBV5-1 to TRBJ2-5; the D gene is possibly TRBD1 (6 bases). The V end lost 1 base, the J end lost 2 bases, and 15 bases lay between the germline ends. Germline CDR1 is SGHRS and CDR2 is YFSETQ. The CDR3 is 16 amino acids. The CDR3 loop is CASSLKADRLQETQYF. As DNA, the CDR3 is TGCGCCAGCAGCTTGAAGGCCGACAGGCTACAAGAGACCCAGTACTTC.

V usage is TRBV12-5 and J usage is TRBJ1-5; D remains ambiguous. Germline CDR1 LGHNT, CDR2 FRNRAP. V lost 6 bases, J lost 3 bases, and 18 bases lay in between. This CDR3 comprises 16 residues. For the CDR3, the DNA is TGTGCTAGTGGGAACTTGGGCGCAGGATTCAATCAGCCCCAGCATTTT. Its protein product is CASGNLGAGFNQPQHF.

The chain recombines TRBV3-1 (or the pseudogene TRBV3-2) with TRBJ2-7; D may be TRBD1 (6 bases). CDR1 and CDR2 (germline): LGHDT, YNNKEL (reference sequence). V shed 4 bases and J shed 1 base, with 14 bases lying between them. The CDR3 loop spans 15 amino acids. CDR3: CASSPSGADSYEQYF. The DNA for the CDR3 is TGTGCCAGCAGCCCCTCAGGGGCCGATTCCTACGAGCAGTACTTC.

V and J are TRBV7-6 and TRBJ2-7; 7 positions agree with TRBD2. CDR3 length: 15 residues. Germline CDR1 SGHVS, CDR2 FNYEAQ. V shed 6 bases and J 0 bases; nucleotides not matched to a gene: 8. As DNA, the CDR3 is TGTGCCAGCAGTAAAAGCGGGGCGAGCTCCTACGAGCAGTACTTC. It yields the protein CASSKSGASSYEQYF.

V gene TRBV5-1 combines with J gene TRBJ2-2, with D maybe TRBD2 (5 bases). The CDR3 is 11 amino acids. The V end was cut by 7 bases, the J end by 8 bases, with 9 bases between. The germline gives CDR1 SGHRS, CDR2 YFSETQ. The CDR3 nucleotides read TGCGCCAGCGGAGGTGGGGGGGAGCTGTTTTTT. It encodes CASGGGGELFF.

This clone was recorded once. The chain joins TRBV5-4 to TRBJ2-5, with D possibly being TRBD2 (5 bases). V was pared by 3 bases and J by 0 bases, with 12 bases between. This CDR3 region has 15 residues. Germline V gives CDR1 SGHNT, CDR2 YYREEE (reference sequence). Here the CDR3 reads CASSSITGNQETQYF. DNA of the CDR3: TGTGCCAGCAGCTCCATAACCGGGAACCAAGAGACCCAGTACTTC.

The chain has TRBV19 and TRBJ2-1, with 10 bases aligning to TRBD2. CDR3 length equals 18 residues. The germline CDR1 and CDR2 sequences are LNHDA and SQIVND (reference sequence). V lost 7 bases, J lost 4 bases, and 16 bases stayed unmatched. The CDR3 sequence: CASTSRGLADEDYNEQFF. CDR3 DNA: TGTGCCAGTACTTCGCGAGGACTAGCGGACGAAGATTACAATGAGCAGTTCTTC.

The rearrangement links TRBV6-6 to TRBJ2-7, with no clear D. Trimming took 2 bases from V and 7 from J, leaving 15 bases between them. CDR1 and CDR2 from the germline V gene are MNHNY and SVGAGI (reference sequence). The CDR3 covers 14 residues. The CDR3 loop is CASSYQAQAGEQYF. The CDR3 DNA reads TGTGCCAGCAGTTACCAGGCGCAGGCTGGTGAGCAGTACTTC.

This clone has a handful of counts. The same CDR3 can be traced to other DNA sequences in this sample. Here the CDR3 DNA reads TGCGCCAGCAGCCCGGGGGGTGGCTATGGCTACACCTTC. It translates to CASSPGGGYGYTF. The chain combines TRBV5-1 with TRBJ1-2; D possibly corresponds to TRBD1 (5 bases). V gave up 4 bases and J gave up 4 bases, with 11 bases separating them. CDR1 is SGHRS and CDR2 is YFSETQ in the germline V gene. This CDR3 region has 13 residues.

The chain is built from TRBV3-1 (or the pseudogene TRBV3-2) and TRBJ2-5; D is perhaps TRBD2 (6 bases). Trimming left V 1 base short and J 5 bases short, with 14 bases between. The V gene's germline CDR1 is LGHDT and CDR2 YNNKEL (reference sequence). This CDR3 is built from 15 residues. The CDR3 protein is CASSQGELARETQYF. CDR3 DNA: TGTGCCAGCAGCCAAGGCGAACTAGCTCGGGAGACCCAGTACTTC.

This clone was seen a single time. The chain is built from TRBV3-1 (or the pseudogene TRBV3-2) and TRBJ2-4; 8 bases align to TRBD1. Germline V gene lookup returns CDR1 LGHDT and CDR2 YNNKEL (reference sequence). V was clipped by 0 bases and J by 5 bases; unmatched bases: 3. This CDR3 comprises 15 residues. The CDR3 coding sequence is TGTGCCAGCAGCCAAGAAGGACAGGGCCAAAACATTCAGTACTTC. Protein: CASSQEGQGQNIQYF.

This clone occurred a few times. The chain couples TRBV30 to TRBJ2-7; D is unclear. The CDR3 contains 12 residues. CDR1 and CDR2 from the germline V gene are GTSNPN and SVGIG (reference sequence). The V and J ends lost 0 bases and 2 bases respectively, with 5 bases between them. The CDR3 is CAWSVSAYEQYF. Written as DNA, the CDR3 is TGTGCCTGGAGTGTATCGGCCTACGAGCAGTACTTC.

The chain has TRBV5-1 and TRBJ1-1; 7 bases are a match to TRBD1. The CDR3 totals 15 residues. With V trimmed by 3 bases and J by 4 bases, 9 bases remained unmatched. Germline V CDR1 and CDR2: SGHRS, YFSETQ. CDR3 nucleotides: TGCGCCAGCAGCTCCCAGACAGGGACGGGCACTGAAGCTTTCTTT. This translates into CASSSQTGTGTEAFF.

The chain is built from TRBV19 and TRBJ1-6; 8 nucleotides match TRBD1. This CDR3 contains 16 residues. V was pared by 3 bases and J by 6 bases, with 7 bases of the junction left unmatched. Germline lookup yields CDR1 LNHDA and CDR2 SQIVND (reference sequence). The CDR3 DNA reads as TGTGCCAGTAGTATTAAATGGCAGGGGGCTAATTCACCCCTCCACTTT. Protein sequence: CASSIKWQGANSPLHF.

J is TRBJ1-1 and V is TRBV18; D ambiguous. With 2 bases removed from V and 3 bases from J, the gap between germline ends came to 13 bases. This CDR3 has 15 amino acids. CDR1 KGHSH and CDR2 LQKENI come from the germline V gene. The CDR3 is CASSPNSPGDTEAFF. Here the CDR3 DNA reads TGTGCCAGCTCACCAAATTCCCCCGGGGACACTGAAGCTTTCTTT. The full variable domain, in which reference TRBV18 and TRBJ1-1 provide the parts outside the CDR3, is NAGVMQNPRHLVRRRGQEARLRCSPMKGHSHVYWYRQLPEEGLKFMVYLQKENIIDESGMPKERFSAEFPKEGPSILRIQQVVRGDSAAYFCASSPNSPGDTEAFFGQGTRLTVV.

The CDR3 DNA reads as TGTGCCAGCAGTTTGAGGGTGTATAGATCCCCGTTAAACACTGAAGCTTTCTTT. Translated, it gives CASSLRVYRSPLNTEAFF. The chain joins TRBV28 to TRBJ1-1; no definite D call. The V and J ends lost 3 bases and 2 bases respectively, with 22 bases between them. The CDR3 is 18 residues long. Germline V gene sequence: CDR1 MDHEN, CDR2 SYDVKM.

This clone was found once. The rearrangement uses TRBV15 and TRBJ2-5; 14 bases align to TRBD2. Trimming at V came to 3 bases and at J to 11 bases, leaving 14 bases not matched to a gene. The length of the CDR3 is 17 residues. In germline, CDR1 is LNHNV, CDR2 YYDKDF (reference sequence). CDR3 region: CATSRTSGRARDNNQYF. The DNA for the CDR3 is TGTGCCACCAGCAGGACTAGCGGGAGGGCCCGGGATAATAATCAGTACTTC.

The gene calls are TRBV27 and TRBJ2-7; a weak D match, TRBD1 (5 bases). Trimming took 3 bases from V and 6 from J, leaving 15 bases between them. The CDR3 runs 14 residues. From germline, CDR1 is MNHEY and CDR2 SMNVEV (reference sequence). The CDR3 region is CASSFSGPLGEQYF. CDR3 DNA: TGTGCCAGCAGTTTCTCAGGGCCCCTCGGCGAGCAGTACTTC.

The rearrangement joins TRBV5-8 to TRBJ1-4; TRBD1 aligns across 7 bases. Germline trimming cut 2 bases from V and 4 bases from J; bases unmatched to any gene: 5. CDR1 is SGHTS and CDR2 is YDEGEE in the germline V gene. CDR3 length equals 15 residues. The CDR3 bases are TGTGCCAGCAGCTTCTCGGGACAGATTAATGAAAAACTGTTTTTT. Its translation: CASSFSGQINEKLFF.

The gene calls are TRBV28 and TRBJ2-7; D not certain. The V end lost 3 bases, the J end lost 5 bases, and 29 bases lay between the germline ends. From germline, CDR1 is MDHEN and CDR2 SYDVKM. The CDR3 runs 19 residues. CDR3 residues: CASSFMTRPSATNRHEQYF. The CDR3 bases are TGTGCCAGCAGTTTTATGACTCGTCCCTCAGCAACCAATCGGCACGAGCAGTACTTC. The full variable domain, its missing parts supplied by reference TRBV28 and TRBJ2-7, is DVKVTQSSRYLVKRTGEKVFLECVQDMDHENMFWYRQDPGLGLRLIYFSYDVKMKEKGDIPEGYSVSREKKERFSLILESASTNQTSMYLCASSFMTRPSATNRHEQYFGPGTRLTVT.

The chain uses TRBV9 and TRBJ2-2; perhaps TRBD1 as D (5 bases). CDR3 length: 15 amino acids. V was cut by 3 bases and J by 1 base, with 10 bases left in between. Germline V gene lookup returns CDR1 SGDLS and CDR2 YYNGEE. The CDR3 is CASSELTGNTGELFF. The CDR3 DNA follows: TGTGCCAGCAGCGAACTCACAGGGAACACCGGGGAGCTGTTTTTT.

J is TRBJ2-3 and V is TRBV5-4; D perhaps matches TRBD2 (6 bases). Trimming cost V 2 bases and J 2 bases, with 12 bases left between them. Germline V gene lookup returns CDR1 SGHNT and CDR2 YYREEE (reference sequence). The CDR3 has 15 residues. This CDR3 is CASSLPGLNTDTQYF. In DNA, the CDR3 is TGTGCCAGCAGCTTACCGGGACTCAACACAGATACGCAGTATTTT.

The chain carries TRBV21-1 and TRBJ2-3; the table's D call, TRBD1, has no DNA check behind it. TRBV21-1 is classified as a pseudogene. There are 16 residues in the CDR3. The CDR3 sequence: CASEEPPTGSTDTQYF. The DNA for the CDR3 is TGTGCCAGCGAGGAACCACCGACAGGTAGCACAGATACGCAGTATTTT.

This chain uses TRBV28 with TRBJ2-2, with no clear D. Germline CDR1 is MDHEN and CDR2 is SYDVKM. Deletions cut 2 bases from V and 4 bases from J, with 8 bases between. The CDR3 has 14 amino acids. DNA of the CDR3: TGTGCCAGCAGTTTAAGGTGGAGCACCGGGGAGCTGTTTTTT. Translating gives CASSLRWSTGELFF. Combining the CDR3 with reference TRBV28 and TRBJ2-2 gives the whole variable domain DVKVTQSSRYLVKRTGEKVFLECVQDMDHENMFWYRQDPGLGLRLIYFSYDVKMKEKGDIPEGYSVSREKKERFSLILESASTNQTSMYLCASSLRWSTGELFFGEGSRLTVL.

The genes are TRBV21-1 and TRBJ1-5; the table's D call of TRBD1 was not tested on the DNA. TRBV21-1 is designated a pseudogene. The CDR3 is made up of 17 amino acids. CDR3 sequence (DNA): TGTGCCAGCAGCACCGGGGCGGCGACAGGTCCCCTTCAGCCCCAGCATTTT. This sequence encodes CASSTGAATGPLQPQHF.

The chain combines TRBV9 with TRBJ1-1; TRBD1 matches at 8 bases. Unmatched junction bases numbered 6, after V lost 2 bases and J lost 3 bases. The CDR3 runs 15 residues. CDR1 and CDR2 (germline): SGDLS, YYNGEE. The CDR3 nucleotides are TGTGCCAGCAGCGTGGAGGCGACAGGGGACACTGAAGCTTTCTTT. Amino acid sequence: CASSVEATGDTEAFF.